This T cell receptor (beta chain) was obtained from a study of early T cells in non-severe SARS-CoV-2 infection. Study as a whole: Unsorted whole blood bulk RNA was sequenced, with unpaired chains. Study results and limitations: Anti-spike CD8 responses were favored by VDJdb matching, which missed private and CD4 specificities.

J gave up 2 bases and V 4 bases, and 5 bases lay outside the gene matches. Looked up from germline, CDR1 is SQVTM and CDR2 is ANQGSEA. The CDR3 has 14 amino acids. This clonotype was found a few times. What it binds is not known. Unique molecular identifiers tagged individual cDNA molecules. One entry per CDR3 protein, called by TCRdb with MiXCR from the 5' RACE reads. Among around 80,000 distinct CDR3 sequences listed, about 12% were seen once. This receptor was taken from an adult who was a healthcare worker with PCR-confirmed SARS-CoV-2 infection or an uninfected control (not recorded which). This chain links TRBV29-1 with TRBJ2-4, with TRBD1 matching over 7 bases. The sequenced sample consisted of whole blood. CDR3 loop: CSVAPQGPKNIQYF. CDR3 DNA sequence: TGCAGCGTTGCCCCACAGGGGCCCAAAAACATTCAGTACTTC.